A selection of T cell receptor beta chains follows, all from one sample in a study of CDR3 diversity in severe acne. MiXCR, run by TCRdb on the PCR reads, gives a single entry per CDR3 protein. The sample records about 85,000 distinct CDR3 sequences, approximately 52% being singletons. The sequenced sample consisted of blood. These receptors were collected from a male donor in good health, serving as a control. The CDR3 runs from the conserved cysteine through the conserved F or W. D genes are given only for firm matches. Expanded clones are given a class, and other clones once, few, many or no size at all.

D: .
V: TRBV3-1
size: many
J: TRBJ2-7
DNA: TGTGCCAGCAGCCAAGCCAGTGACGACCACGACGAGCAGTACTTC
CDR3: CASSQASDDHDEQYF

D: .
V: TRBV20-1
size: .
J: TRBJ2-1
DNA: TGCAGTGCCGGGGACCGTCATTATGAGCAGTTCTTC
CDR3: CSAGDRHYEQFF

D: TRBD1
V: TRBV7-9
size: many
J: TRBJ1-4
DNA: TGTGCCAGCAGCCCCCGACTGCCGGGGACAGGAAATGAAAAACTGTTTTTT
CDR3: CASSPRLPGTGNEKLFF

D: .
V: TRBV15
size: few
J: TRBJ1-5
DNA: TGTGCCACCAGCAGAGAGGGGGTCGGGCAGCCCCAGCATTTT
CDR3: CATSREGVGQPQHF

D: .
V: TRBV4-1
size: .
J: TRBJ1-3
DNA: TGCGCCAGCAGCCAAGTCGGGGACACCAACTATTTT
CDR3: CASSQVGDTNYF

D: .
V: TRBV10-1
size: many
J: TRBJ2-7
DNA: TGCGCCAGCAGTGAGGGCAGCTCCTACGAGCAGTACTTC
CDR3: CASSEGSSYEQYF

D: TRBD2
V: TRBV7-3
size: .
J: TRBJ2-7
DNA: TGTGCCAGCAGCTTAAGGTTGGTGACTAGCGACTCCTACGAGCAGTACTTC
CDR3: CASSLRLVTSDSYEQYF

D: .
V: TRBV5-4
size: many
J: TRBJ2-6
DNA: TGTGCCAGCAGCTCCCTGATGGGGGGTCCTGGGGCCAACGTCCTGACTTTC
CDR3: CASSSLMGGPGANVLTF

D: TRBD2
V: TRBV6-1
size: .
J: TRBJ2-5
DNA: TGTGCCAGCCCTTGGGGGGGACAAGAGACCCAGTACTTC
CDR3: CASPWGGQETQYF

D: TRBD1
V: TRBV11-1
size: few
J: TRBJ1-2
DNA: TGTGCCAGCAGCTCGACAGGGAGCGGCTACACCTTC
CDR3: CASSSTGSGYTF

D: .
V: TRBV6-6
size: many
J: TRBJ2-7
DNA: TGTGCCAGCAGTTACCTCAACCAGGGTGCCTACGAGCAGTACTTC
CDR3: CASSYLNQGAYEQYF

D: .
V: TRBV5-1
size: .
J: TRBJ2-7
DNA: TGCGCCAGCAGCTTTGGGAGCGGACGAGCTACTACCAGCGAGCAGTACTTC
CDR3: CASSFGSGRATTSEQYF

D: .
V: TRBV25-1
size: many
J: TRBJ1-2
DNA: TGTGCCAGCAGTGATGGGACAACTCGGGGCTACACCTTC
CDR3: CASSDGTTRGYTF

D: .
V: TRBV7-8
size: many
J: TRBJ2-5
DNA: TGTGCCAGCAGCTTAGAGGGCAGGGCTGGGGAGACCCAGTACTTC
CDR3: CASSLEGRAGETQYF

D: .
V: TRBV4-1
size: .
J: TRBJ1-2
DNA: TGCGCCAGCGGCCAAGTGGTCGAGAACTATGGCTGCACCTTC
CDR3: CASGQVVENYGCTF

D: .
V: TRBV24-1
size: .
J: TRBJ2-2
DNA: TGTGCCACCAGTGATTTTGAGGGGTCAGCGAACACCGGGGAGCTGTTTTTT
CDR3: CATSDFEGSANTGELFF

D: .
V: TRBV6-5
size: many
J: TRBJ1-5
DNA: TGTGCCAGCAGTTACAATAGATTTAGCAATCAGCCCCAGCATTTT
CDR3: CASSYNRFSNQPQHF

D: .
V: TRBV2
size: once
J: TRBJ2-7
DNA: TGTGCCAGCAGTGAAGCGCGGGGGCGAGAGGAGCAGTACTTC
CDR3: CASSEARGREEQYF

D: .
V: TRBV5-6
size: .
J: TRBJ2-7
DNA: TGTGCCAGCAGTACCCAAGACCGGAGCTCCTACGAGCAGTACTTC
CDR3: CASSTQDRSSYEQYF

D: .
V: TRBV7-9
size: .
J: TRBJ2-7
DNA: TGTGCCAGCAGCTTGGAGTTACCCGAGCAGTACTTC
CDR3: CASSLELPEQYF

D: .
V: TRBV20-1
size: .
J: TRBJ2-1
DNA: TGCAGTGCTAGGGGGGCCCTCCCGTACAATGAGCAGTTCTTC
CDR3: CSARGALPYNEQFF

D: TRBD1
V: TRBV7-8
size: few
J: TRBJ2-7
DNA: TGTGCCAGCAGCATACAGGGGTCTTCCTACGAGCAGTACTTC
CDR3: CASSIQGSSYEQYF

D: .
V: TRBV14
size: .
J: TRBJ1-2
DNA: TGTGCCAGCAGCCAAGGAAGGGGTAAAGTCTTTAGCCATGGCTACACCTTC
CDR3: CASSQGRGKVFSHGYTF

D: .
V: TRBV29-1
size: .
J: TRBJ2-1
DNA: TGCAGCGTTGAAGTGAACAATGAGCAGTTCTTC
CDR3: CSVEVNNEQFF

D: .
V: TRBV11-3
size: .
J: TRBJ2-2
DNA: TGTGCCAGCAGCCATATTGGGTTCAGGGGGGACACCGGGGAGCTGTTTTTT
CDR3: CASSHIGFRGDTGELFF

D: .
V: TRBV24-1
size: .
J: TRBJ2-1
DNA: TGTGCCACCAGTGATGCGGCGTTAAGGTCCTACAATGAGCAGTTCTTC
CDR3: CATSDAALRSYNEQFF

D: .
V: TRBV10-3
size: few
J: TRBJ2-7
DNA: TGTGCCATCAGTGAACCCACCCGAGGCTACGAGCAGTACTTC
CDR3: CAISEPTRGYEQYF

D: .
V: TRBV28
size: once
J: TRBJ2-3
DNA: TGTGCCAGCAGTTTCGGTGGCGCAGGTACGCAGTATTTT
CDR3: CASSFGGAGTQYF

D: .
V: TRBV25-1
size: few
J: TRBJ1-2
DNA: TGTGCCAGCAGTGAGAGGACAGTCGTAGGCTACACCTTC
CDR3: CASSERTVVGYTF

D: TRBD2
V: TRBV6-2/TRBV6-3
size: .
J: TRBJ2-7
DNA: TGTGCCAGCAGGACTAGCGGGAGGTTCGAGCAGTACTTC
CDR3: CASRTSGRFEQYF

D: .
V: TRBV25-1
size: .
J: TRBJ1-2
DNA: TGTGCCAGCAGTTTCGGGGGCGATTATGGCTACACCTTC
CDR3: CASSFGGDYGYTF

D: .
V: TRBV5-1
size: few
J: TRBJ2-7
DNA: TGCGCCAGCAGCTTGTCGTACTCCTACGAGCAGTACTTC
CDR3: CASSLSYSYEQYF

D: .
V: TRBV12-3/TRBV12-4
size: .
J: TRBJ2-2
DNA: TGTGCCAGCACCTTACTAGCTTCCACCGGGGAGCTGTTTTTT
CDR3: CASTLLASTGELFF

D: .
V: TRBV6-5
size: .
J: TRBJ1-2
DNA: TGTGCCAGCAGACCCCCAGCAGGAGGCCATGGCTACACCTTC
CDR3: CASRPPAGGHGYTF

D: .
V: TRBV5-5
size: many
J: TRBJ1-6
DNA: TGTGCCAGCAGCTTGGTTCAGGCCTATAATTCACCCCTCCACTTT
CDR3: CASSLVQAYNSPLHF

D: .
V: TRBV13
size: once
J: TRBJ1-1
DNA: TGTGCCAGCAGCTCATCAGGGGAGCGGACTGAAGCTTTCTTT
CDR3: CASSSSGERTEAFF

D: TRBD1
V: TRBV7-8
size: .
J: TRBJ2-7
DNA: TGTGCCAGCAGCCGGGACAGGCAATACGAGCAGTACTTC
CDR3: CASSRDRQYEQYF

D: .
V: TRBV4-1
size: few
J: TRBJ1-1
DNA: TGCGCCAGCAGCCAGGTATACGGGAAGAACACTGAAGCTTTCTTT
CDR3: CASSQVYGKNTEAFF

D: .
V: TRBV30
size: many
J: TRBJ2-3
DNA: TGTGCCTGGAACCGGGGAGATACGCAGTATTTT
CDR3: CAWNRGDTQYF

D: TRBD1
V: TRBV19
size: .
J: TRBJ2-5
DNA: TGTGCCAGTGGACAGGGCCGAGAGACCCAGTACTTC
CDR3: CASGQGRETQYF

D: .
V: TRBV7-8
size: .
J: TRBJ1-6
DNA: TGTGCCAGCAGCTTATCGTTGGCGTGGGGTAATTCACCCCTCCACTTT
CDR3: CASSLSLAWGNSPLHF

D: TRBD1
V: TRBV7-8
size: few
J: TRBJ2-5
DNA: TGTGCCAGCAGCTTAGAGGGACAGGGAATAGCGACCCAGTACTTC
CDR3: CASSLEGQGIATQYF

D: .
V: TRBV20-1
size: few
J: TRBJ2-5
DNA: TGCAGTGCTCTCAGCGCTCAGACCCAGTACTTC
CDR3: CSALSAQTQYF

D: TRBD2
V: TRBV5-1
size: many
J: TRBJ2-2
DNA: TGCGCCAGCAGCCGGACTAGCGGGGGGAACACCGGGGAGCTGTTTTTT
CDR3: CASSRTSGGNTGELFF

D: .
V: TRBV11-3
size: .
J: TRBJ2-7
DNA: TGTGCCAGCAGCTCGGACGGCACCCCCCTCGAGCAGTACTTC
CDR3: CASSSDGTPLEQYF

D: TRBD2
V: TRBV6-1
size: many
J: TRBJ2-3
DNA: TGTGCCTCCCAGGAGCGGGGGGGCACAGATACGCAGTATTTT
CDR3: CASQERGGTDTQYF

D: .
V: TRBV20-1
size: few
J: TRBJ2-5
DNA: TGCAGTGCTAGAGGTCAGCTCCAAGAGACCCAGTACTTC
CDR3: CSARGQLQETQYF

D: .
V: TRBV20-1
size: .
J: TRBJ1-5
DNA: TGCAGTGCTAGAGAGAGGGGTCAGCCCCAGCATTTT
CDR3: CSARERGQPQHF